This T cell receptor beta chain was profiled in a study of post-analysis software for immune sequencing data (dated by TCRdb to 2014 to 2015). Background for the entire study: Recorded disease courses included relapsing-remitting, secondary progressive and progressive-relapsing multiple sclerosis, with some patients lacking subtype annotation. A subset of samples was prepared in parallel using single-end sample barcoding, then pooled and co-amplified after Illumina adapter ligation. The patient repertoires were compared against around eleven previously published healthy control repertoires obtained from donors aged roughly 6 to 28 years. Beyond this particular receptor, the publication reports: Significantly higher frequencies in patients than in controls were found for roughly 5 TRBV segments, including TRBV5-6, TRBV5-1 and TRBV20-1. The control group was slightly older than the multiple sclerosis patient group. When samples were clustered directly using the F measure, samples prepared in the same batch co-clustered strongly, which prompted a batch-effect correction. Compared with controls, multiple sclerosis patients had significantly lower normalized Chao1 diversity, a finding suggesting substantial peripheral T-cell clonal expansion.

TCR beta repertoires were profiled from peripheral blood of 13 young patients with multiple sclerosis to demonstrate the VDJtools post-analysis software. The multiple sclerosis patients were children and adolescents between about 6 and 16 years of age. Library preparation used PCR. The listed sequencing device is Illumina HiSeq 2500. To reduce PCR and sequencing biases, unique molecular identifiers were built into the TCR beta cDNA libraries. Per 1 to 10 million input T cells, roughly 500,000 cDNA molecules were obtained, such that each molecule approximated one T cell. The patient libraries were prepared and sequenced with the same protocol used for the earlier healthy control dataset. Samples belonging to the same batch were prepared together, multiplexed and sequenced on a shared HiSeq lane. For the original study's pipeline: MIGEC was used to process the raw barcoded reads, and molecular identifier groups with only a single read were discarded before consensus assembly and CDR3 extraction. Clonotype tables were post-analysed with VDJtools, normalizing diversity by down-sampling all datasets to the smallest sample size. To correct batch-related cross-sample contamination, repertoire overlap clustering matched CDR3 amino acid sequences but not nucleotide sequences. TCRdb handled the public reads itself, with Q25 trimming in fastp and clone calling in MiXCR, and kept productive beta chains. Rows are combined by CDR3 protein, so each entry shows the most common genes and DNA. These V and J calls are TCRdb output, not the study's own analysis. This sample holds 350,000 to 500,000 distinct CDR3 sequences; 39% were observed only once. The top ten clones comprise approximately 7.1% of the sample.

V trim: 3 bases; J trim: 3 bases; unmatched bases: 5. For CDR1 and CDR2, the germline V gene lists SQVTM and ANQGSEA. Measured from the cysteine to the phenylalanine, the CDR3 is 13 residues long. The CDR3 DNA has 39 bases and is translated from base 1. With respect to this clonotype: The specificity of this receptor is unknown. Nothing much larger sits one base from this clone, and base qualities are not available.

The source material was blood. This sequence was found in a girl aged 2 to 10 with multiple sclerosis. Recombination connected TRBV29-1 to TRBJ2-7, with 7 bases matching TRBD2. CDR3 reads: CSVEWEGLYEQYF. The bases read TGCAGCGTTGAGTGGGAGGGCCTCTACGAGCAGTACTTC.